The rows below give T cell receptor beta chains drawn from one sample of a study of T cell responses to AZD1222 COVID-19 vaccine. Sequenced by immunoSEQ multiplex PCR; TCRdb stores in-frame clones only, minus some. Here the sample spans about 140,000 clones, about 92% being singletons. This specimen consisted of peripheral blood, obtained 28 days after the second AZD1222 dose. These receptors all stem from an adult who received the AZD1222 COVID-19 vaccine. Both conserved end residues are part of each CDR3. The order of the fields is CDR3 DNA, CDR3 protein, V gene, clone size, J gene, D gene. The D gene is left open where the match is weak. Some rows mark clone size as missing; the rest say once, few, many or name a class of expanded clone.

TGTGCCAGCAGTTACTCAGCGGGAGTTTCCTACGAGCAGTACTTC	CASSYSAGVSYEQYF	TRBV6-2/TRBV6-3	-	TRBJ2-7	TRBD2
TGCGCCAGCAGCCAAGTGGGGAGGGGGACAGGAGTTTACACAGATACGCAGTATTTT	CASSQVGRGTGVYTDTQYF	TRBV4-3	once	TRBJ2-3	-
TGTGCCAGCAGTCGCGGCTCTGGAAACACCATATATTTT	CASSRGSGNTIYF	TRBV6-2/TRBV6-3	-	TRBJ1-3	-
TGTGCCAGCGGAACGGGGGTTTACCCTTACGAGCAGTACTTC	CASGTGVYPYEQYF	TRBV28	-	TRBJ2-7	-
TGTGCCAGCAGCGCACTAGCGGGTGCTCTCTACAATGAGCAGTTCTTC	CASSALAGALYNEQFF	TRBV11-2	-	TRBJ2-1	TRBD2
TGTGCCAGCAGTAAGACAGGAGAGGTGAACTACGAGCAGTACTTC	CASSKTGEVNYEQYF	TRBV27	few	TRBJ2-7	-
TGTGCCAGCAGCTTGGACAGGGCCTCTGGGGCCAACGTCCTGACTTTC	CASSLDRASGANVLTF	TRBV5-5	-	TRBJ2-6	-
TGTGCCAGCGGGGGCAGGGGGTATTTTGGCTACACCTTC	CASGGRGYFGYTF	TRBV6-5	-	TRBJ1-2	TRBD1
TGTGCCAGCAGCCCCCGGGGGACAGGTGACACTGAAGCTTTCTTT	CASSPRGTGDTEAFF	TRBV4-2	once	TRBJ1-1	TRBD1
TGTGCCAGCAGCACTCGAAGCGGGGGGATTCAGCCCCAGCATTTT	CASSTRSGGIQPQHF	TRBV7-2	once	TRBJ1-5	-
TGTGCCAGCAGTTTAGGCGCCCCACAGGGATTAAGAACTGAAGCTTTCTTT	CASSLGAPQGLRTEAFF	TRBV28	-	TRBJ1-1	-
TGTGCCAGCAGCTGGAGGACAGGGGATAATTCACCCCTCCACTTT	CASSWRTGDNSPLHF	TRBV7-2	-	TRBJ1-6	TRBD1
TGTGCCAGCAGCTTAGTTAAAGGGGGATCGATTAGCGAGCAGTACTTC	CASSLVKGGSISEQYF	TRBV7-8	many	TRBJ2-7	-
TGCGCCAGCAGCTTGGTGGGGGACACTGAAGCTTTCTTT	CASSLVGDTEAFF	TRBV5-1	-	TRBJ1-1	-
TGTGCCAGCAGCCAGGATCGCGGCGGGACTTTGAACACCGGGGAGCTGTTTTTT	CASSQDRGGTLNTGELFF	TRBV3-1/TRBV3-2	-	TRBJ2-2	-
TGTGCCAGCAGTGAAGCCACCTGGGGCGCTGAAGCTTTCTTT	CASSEATWGAEAFF	TRBV2	-	TRBJ1-1	-
TGTGCCACCTCTCCGGGACAGGAGGGCCAGCCCCAGCATTTT	CATSPGQEGQPQHF	TRBV10-3	-	TRBJ1-5	TRBD1
TGTGCCACCACACAGGGGGCCGCGAACACTGAAGCTTTCTTT	CATTQGAANTEAFF	TRBV2	-	TRBJ1-1	TRBD1
TGCAGCGTTGAATCAGCGGGAGCCACAGATACGCAGTATTTT	CSVESAGATDTQYF	TRBV29-1	once	TRBJ2-3	TRBD2
TGCGCCAGCAGAAACGGGGACAGGGGTAACGAAAAACTGTTTTTT	CASRNGDRGNEKLFF	TRBV5-1	-	TRBJ1-4	TRBD1
TGTGCCAGCACCTATCCAGGGATCTACACTGAAGCTTTCTTT	CASTYPGIYTEAFF	TRBV28	-	TRBJ1-1	-
TGTGCCAGCAGCGACAGGGTCTATGGCTACACCTTC	CASSDRVYGYTF	TRBV9	-	TRBJ1-2	-
TGTGCCAGCAGCTTGGGTATAGGGGCGCGACTCTCAAGGGGCTACAATGAGCAGTTCTTC	CASSLGIGARLSRGYNEQFF	TRBV5-4	-	TRBJ2-1	-
TGTGCCTGGAGTGGGACAGGGGGCGCAGAGGATGAGCAGTTCTTC	CAWSGTGGAEDEQFF	TRBV30	-	TRBJ2-1	TRBD1
TGTGCCAGCTCACCCGCTCCGGGACAGGGTACCAATGAGCAGTTCTTC	CASSPAPGQGTNEQFF	TRBV18	-	TRBJ2-1	TRBD1
TGTGCCAGCAGTTATACAGCTGCGGGCAATCAGCCCCAGCATTTT	CASSYTAAGNQPQHF	TRBV6-2/TRBV6-3	few	TRBJ1-5	-
TGTGCCAGTAGTATGTCTGGGACAGGGGCCGATAATTCACCCCTCCACTTT	CASSMSGTGADNSPLHF	TRBV19	-	TRBJ1-6	TRBD1
TGTGCCAGTAGTAGAGAAGGGGAGTATAATTCACCCCTCCACTTT	CASSREGEYNSPLHF	TRBV19	-	TRBJ1-6	-
TGTGCCAGTAGCCAGGGCTCCGGGACAGCAAAGGGGACTGAAGCTTTCTTT	CASSQGSGTAKGTEAFF	TRBV19	-	TRBJ1-1	TRBD1
TGCGCCAGCAGCCCGGTGGGGTGGCGTACAGAGGGATACGAGCAGTACTTC	CASSPVGWRTEGYEQYF	TRBV5-1	-	TRBJ2-7	-
TGTGCCAGCAGCTTGGACAGGGATGGCTACACCTTC	CASSLDRDGYTF	TRBV7-2	-	TRBJ1-2	TRBD1
TGTGCCATCCCCAACAGGGGCTACACCTTC	CAIPNRGYTF	TRBV2	-	TRBJ1-2	-
TGTGCCAGCAGCTTGGCCCAGGGGTGGTCTGAAGCTTTCTTT	CASSLAQGWSEAFF	TRBV5-6	-	TRBJ1-1	-
TGTGCCAGCAGAGATGACTCTGAAGCTTTCTTT	CASRDDSEAFF	TRBV28	-	TRBJ1-1	-
TGCGCCAGCAGCGGGACAGGTTTATCTTACTCACCCCTCCACTTT	CASSGTGLSYSPLHF	TRBV5-1	-	TRBJ1-6	TRBD1
TGTGCCAGCAGTATCCTGGGACAGGGACCTTCACCCCTCCACTTT	CASSILGQGPSPLHF	TRBV28	once	TRBJ1-6	TRBD1
TGTGCCAGCAGCCAAGAAAATATGAAGGGAATGGGGGGCTACACCTTC	CASSQENMKGMGGYTF	TRBV3-1/TRBV3-2	-	TRBJ1-2	-
TGTGCCAGCAGTTATCGGACCGCATATGGAAACACCATATATTTT	CASSYRTAYGNTIYF	TRBV6-2/TRBV6-3	-	TRBJ1-3	-
TGTGCCAGCAGCCAAGCAGGCGGCAAAGAGACCCAGTACTTC	CASSQAGGKETQYF	TRBV3-1/TRBV3-2	-	TRBJ2-5	-
TGCAGCGTTGCCGCTTTCGGGCCCTCTGGAAACACCATATATTTT	CSVAAFGPSGNTIYF	TRBV29-1	-	TRBJ1-3	-
TGTGCCAGCAGCCGTCTACTAGCGGGAGTCGGCAATGAGCAGTTCTTC	CASSRLLAGVGNEQFF	TRBV7-2	-	TRBJ2-1	TRBD2
TGTGCCAGCAGTTCGTACGACAGGGAGAGAGAAGAGACCCAGTACTTC	CASSSYDREREETQYF	TRBV28	-	TRBJ2-5	TRBD1
TGTGCCAGCATGTGGGAAGCCAAAAACATTCAGTACTTC	CASMWEAKNIQYF	TRBV2	-	TRBJ2-4	-
TGTGCCAGTACCTCGGACAGGGGGCGGAACGAGCAGTACTTC	CASTSDRGRNEQYF	TRBV19	-	TRBJ2-7	TRBD1
TGTGCCAGCAGCTCCGGGACTAGCGAACCGCTAGCCAAAAACATTCAGTACTTC	CASSSGTSEPLAKNIQYF	TRBV11-2	-	TRBJ2-4	TRBD2
TGTGCCAGTAGTTTACTGGCAGATTATCAGCCCCAGCATTTT	CASSLLADYQPQHF	TRBV19	-	TRBJ1-5	-
TGTGCCAGCAGTTCTAGGCGGGAGAACTTGGGAAAAGAGACCCAGTACTTC	CASSSRRENLGKETQYF	TRBV28	-	TRBJ2-5	TRBD2
TGTGCTAGCAGCTTATCCCCGGACAGGAACACCGGGGAGCTGTTTTTT	CASSLSPDRNTGELFF	TRBV7-7	-	TRBJ2-2	-
TGTGCCAGCAGCTCCCGGGGGGGCGGGGGCTACACCTTC	CASSSRGGGGYTF	TRBV21-1	-	TRBJ1-2	-